This record concerns one TCR beta chain sequence. Its cognate antigen is unknown. Donors sampled were nominally healthy, though unrecorded immune exposures were likely. This record belongs to a study of cytomegalovirus exposure and HLA in healthy donors. General study findings and limits: Analysis was carried out at a later point, and it linked a missense DCLRE1C variant to TCR beta V- and J-gene trimming. Earlier analysis yielded a pattern in which most TCR beta V segments were productive about 90% or about 30% of the time. Later, an analysis found that common viral pathogens appeared to be linked with several of the most significant clusters.

With 60 Vbeta and 13 Jbeta primers, the PCR was carried out. The method was immunoSEQ multiplex PCR; TCRdb's version includes in-frame clones alone and lacks a portion of them. The sample has some 150,000 clones, about three quarters seen once. The material sequenced was PBMCs. The TCR originated in a female donor in good health and CMV-seropositive.

CDR3 sequence (DNA): TGCGCCAGCAGCTTGTCGACTGGGTCGGCTGAAGCTTTCTTT. This codes for CASSLSTGSAEAFF. The chain couples TRBV5-1 to TRBJ1-1; no clear D gene. CDR3 length equals 14 residues. Germline V gene data show CDR1 as SGHRS and CDR2 as YFSETQ. Between the trimmed V and J ends, which lost 1 base and 6 bases, there was a span of 13 bases.